This T cell receptor beta chain was captured by sequencing in a study of blood T cells in healthy people across ages. The V end was cut by 3 bases, the J end by 5 bases, with 14 bases between. The CDR3 covers 15 residues. Next came a second PCR, run for about 7 to 12 cycles, which used a sample-barcoded 5' primer along with a J-beta primer mix. MiXCR was run by TCRdb on the 5' RACE reads, yielding one entry per CDR3 protein. The sample contains some 930,000 distinct CDR3 sequences, about 27% of which appear only once. These same records also appear under a second study, on T cells of mothers and their children.

V usage is TRBV12-3 or TRBV12-4 and J usage is TRBJ1-5; TRBD1 might be the D (6 bases). The receptor comes from a woman between 40 and 50 years old in good health. Input material: blood. The CDR3 nucleotides are TGTGCCAGCAGTTTTTCCAGGGGCAGGGATCAGCCCCAGCATTTT. Translating it yields CASSFSRGRDQPQHF.